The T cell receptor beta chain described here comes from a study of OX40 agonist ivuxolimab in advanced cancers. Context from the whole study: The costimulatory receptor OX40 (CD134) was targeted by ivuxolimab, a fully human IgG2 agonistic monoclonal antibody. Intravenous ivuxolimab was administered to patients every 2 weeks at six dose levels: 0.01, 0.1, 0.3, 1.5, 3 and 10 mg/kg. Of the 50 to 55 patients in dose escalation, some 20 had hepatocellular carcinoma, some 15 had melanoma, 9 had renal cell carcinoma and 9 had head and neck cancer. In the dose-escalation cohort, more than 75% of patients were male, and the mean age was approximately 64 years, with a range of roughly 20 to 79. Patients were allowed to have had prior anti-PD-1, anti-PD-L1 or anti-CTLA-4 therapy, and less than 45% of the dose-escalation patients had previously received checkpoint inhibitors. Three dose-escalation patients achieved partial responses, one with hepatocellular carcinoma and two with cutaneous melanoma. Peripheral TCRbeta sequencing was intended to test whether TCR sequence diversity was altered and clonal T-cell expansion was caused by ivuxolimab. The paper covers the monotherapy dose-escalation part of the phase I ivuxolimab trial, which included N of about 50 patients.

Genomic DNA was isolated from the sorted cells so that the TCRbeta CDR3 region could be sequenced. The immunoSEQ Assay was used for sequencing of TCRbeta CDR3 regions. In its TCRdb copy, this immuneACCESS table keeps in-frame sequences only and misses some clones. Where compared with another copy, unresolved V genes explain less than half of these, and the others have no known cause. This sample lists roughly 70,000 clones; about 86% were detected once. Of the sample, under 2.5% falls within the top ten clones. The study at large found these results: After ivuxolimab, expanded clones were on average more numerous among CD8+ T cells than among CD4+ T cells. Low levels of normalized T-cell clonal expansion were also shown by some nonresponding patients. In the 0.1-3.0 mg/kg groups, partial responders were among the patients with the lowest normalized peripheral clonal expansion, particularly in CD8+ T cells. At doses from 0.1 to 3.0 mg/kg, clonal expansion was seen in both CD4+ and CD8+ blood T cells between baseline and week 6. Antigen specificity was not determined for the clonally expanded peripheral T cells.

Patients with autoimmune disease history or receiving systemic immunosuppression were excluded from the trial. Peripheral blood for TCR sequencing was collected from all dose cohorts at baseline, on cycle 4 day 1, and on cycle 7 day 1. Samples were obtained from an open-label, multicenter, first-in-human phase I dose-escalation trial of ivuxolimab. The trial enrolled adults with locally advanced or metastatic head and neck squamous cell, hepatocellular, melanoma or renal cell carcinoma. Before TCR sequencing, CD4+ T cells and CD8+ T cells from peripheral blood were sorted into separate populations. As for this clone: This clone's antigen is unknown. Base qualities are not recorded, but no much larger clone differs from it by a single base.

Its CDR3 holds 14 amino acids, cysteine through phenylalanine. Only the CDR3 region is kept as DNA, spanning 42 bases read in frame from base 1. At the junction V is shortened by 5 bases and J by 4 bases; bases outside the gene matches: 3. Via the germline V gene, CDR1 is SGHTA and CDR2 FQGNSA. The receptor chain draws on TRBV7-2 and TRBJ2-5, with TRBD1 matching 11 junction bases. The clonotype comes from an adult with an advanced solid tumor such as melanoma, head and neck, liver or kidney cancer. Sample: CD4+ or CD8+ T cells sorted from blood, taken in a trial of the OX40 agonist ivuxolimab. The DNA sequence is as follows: TGTGCCAGCAGCCGGGACAGGGGGAGAGAGACCCAGTACTTC. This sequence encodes CASSRDRGRETQYF.